This T cell receptor (beta chain) emerged from a study of cytomegalovirus exposure and HLA in healthy donors. Study results and caveats: TCR beta V- and J-gene trimming, according to a later analysis, was linked to a missense DCLRE1C variant. Presence/absence results assume similar sequencing depth per donor, which may not hold. Reported findings show TCR beta sequences accurately forecast HLA-A and HLA-B alleles in most subjects.

In the case of this clone: What it recognizes is unknown.

PCR amplification relied on 60 Vbeta primers (plus 13 Jbeta primers). As handled by the study authors: In a later analysis, about 11 million of approximately 86 million unique beta chains occurred in at least two donors. Repertoires were generated with immunoSEQ multiplex PCR, while TCRdb's copy carries only in-frame clones and drops some. D and trimming come from the DNA, and the V and J calls and clone size come from that table. The sample lists about 87,000 clones; 74% were seen once. Germline V gives CDR1 SGHRS, CDR2 YFSETQ. The junction had 3 bases not matched to a gene; V was cut back by 4 bases and J by 3 bases. This CDR3 contains 14 residues.

The chain joins TRBV5-1 to TRBJ2-1; 8 nucleotides match TRBD1. Material for sequencing was PBMCs. This clonotype was obtained from a man under 40 in good health and CMV-seropositive. CDR3 sequence: CASSTDRVYNEQFF. CDR3 coding DNA: TGCGCCAGCAGCACGGACAGGGTCTACAATGAGCAGTTCTTC. Complete variable domain (other parts from reference TRBV5-1 and TRBJ2-1): KAGVTQTPRYLIKTRGQQVTLSCSPISGHRSVSWYQQTPGQGLQFLFEYFSETQRNKGNFPGRFSGRQFSNSRSEMNVSTLELGDSALYLCASSTDRVYNEQFFGPGTRLTVL.